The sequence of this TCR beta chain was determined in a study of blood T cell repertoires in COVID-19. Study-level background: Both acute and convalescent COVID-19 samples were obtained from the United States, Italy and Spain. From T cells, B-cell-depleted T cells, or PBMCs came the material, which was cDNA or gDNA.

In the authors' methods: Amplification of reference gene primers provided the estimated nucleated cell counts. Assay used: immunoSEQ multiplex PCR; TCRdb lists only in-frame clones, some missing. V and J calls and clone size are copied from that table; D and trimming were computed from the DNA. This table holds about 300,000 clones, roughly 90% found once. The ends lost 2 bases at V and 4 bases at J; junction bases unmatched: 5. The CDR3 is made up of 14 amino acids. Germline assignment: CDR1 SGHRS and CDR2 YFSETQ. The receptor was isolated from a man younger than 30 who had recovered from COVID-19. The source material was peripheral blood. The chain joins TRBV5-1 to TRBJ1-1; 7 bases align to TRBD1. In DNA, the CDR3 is TGCGCCAGCAGCTTACAGGGGACTTCCACTGAAGCTTTCTTT. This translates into CASSLQGTSTEAFF.